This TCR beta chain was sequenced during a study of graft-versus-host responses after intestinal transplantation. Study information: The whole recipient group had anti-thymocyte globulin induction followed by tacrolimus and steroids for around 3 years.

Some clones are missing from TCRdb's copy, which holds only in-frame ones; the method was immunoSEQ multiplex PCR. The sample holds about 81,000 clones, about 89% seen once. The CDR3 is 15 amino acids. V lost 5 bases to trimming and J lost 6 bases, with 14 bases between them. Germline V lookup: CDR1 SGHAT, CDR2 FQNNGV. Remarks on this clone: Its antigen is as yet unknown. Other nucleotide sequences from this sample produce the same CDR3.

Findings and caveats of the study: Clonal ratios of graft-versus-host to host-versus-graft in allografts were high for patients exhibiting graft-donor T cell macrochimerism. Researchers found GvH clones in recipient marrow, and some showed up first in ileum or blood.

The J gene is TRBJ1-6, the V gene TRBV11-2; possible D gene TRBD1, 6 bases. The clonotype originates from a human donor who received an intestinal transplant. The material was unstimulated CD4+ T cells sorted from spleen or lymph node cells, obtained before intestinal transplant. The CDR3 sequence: CASSIGGGSNSPLHF. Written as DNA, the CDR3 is TGTGCCAGCAGCATAGGGGGAGGAAGTAATTCACCCCTCCACTTT.